The 28 T cell receptor beta chains listed next were all sequenced from one sample in a study of CD8+CD57+ T cells in acquired aplastic anemia. All patients picked for sequencing had shown, by flow cytometry, an expansion of CD8+CD57+ cells. TCR beta VDJ and CDR3 profiles were obtained from a genomic DNA template. TCRdb re-derived calls from the reads in MiXCR, one entry per CDR3 protein. The sample carries about 200,000 distinct CDR3 sequences, roughly two thirds recorded once. The material sequenced was sorted CD4+, CD8+, or CD8+CD57+ T cells (not recorded which) from PBMCs. These receptors came from a human donor with aplastic anemia.

V is TRBV2 and J is TRBJ2-5; D is perhaps TRBD1 (6 bases). The CDR3 sequence is 14 residues long. Germline CDR1 is SNHLY and CDR2 is FYNNEI. V was pared by 3 bases and J by 7 bases, with 15 bases between. CDR3 protein: CASSDRVGALTQYF. The CDR3 nucleotides read TGTGCCAGCAGTGATCGGGTGGGGGCTTTGACCCAGTACTTC.

This chain joins TRBV19 and TRBJ1-2, with 12 bases lining up with TRBD1. The ends lost 8 bases at V and 4 bases at J; junction bases unmatched: 2. This CDR3 is built from 13 residues. Looked up from germline, CDR1 is LNHDA and CDR2 is SQIVND (reference sequence). CDR3 in DNA: TGTGCCAGTGGGGACAGGGGGCCCTATGGCTACACCTTC. Translating gives CASGDRGPYGYTF.

This chain connects TRBV2 to TRBJ2-1; TRBD2 aligns across 10 bases. The CDR3 is 16 residues long. Trimming took 6 bases from V and 2 from J; bases not matched to a gene: 7. Germline V gives CDR1 SNHLY, CDR2 FYNNEI. The CDR3: CASRELGLATYNEQFF. CDR3 coding DNA: TGTGCCAGCAGGGAATTGGGACTAGCGACCTACAATGAGCAGTTCTTC.

In this sample, this clonotype turned up once. The chain has TRBV19 and TRBJ2-2, with D hard to call. V dropped 3 bases and J dropped 6 bases, with 11 bases sitting between them. CDR3 size: 14 residues. Germline V gene sequence: CDR1 LNHDA, CDR2 SQIVND (reference sequence). CDR3 amino acids: CASSIGSSAGELFF. CDR3 DNA sequence: TGTGCCAGTAGTATCGGCAGCTCCGCCGGGGAGCTGTTTTTT.

The V call is TRBV15, the J call TRBJ1-1; D may be TRBD1 (5 bases). The germline V gene encodes CDR1 LNHNV and CDR2 YYDKDF (reference sequence). V lost 0 bases, J lost 7 bases, and 15 bases lay in between. The CDR3 runs 15 residues. CDR3 residues: CATSRDPRQSLEAFF. CDR3 DNA: TGTGCCACCAGCAGAGATCCCCGACAGAGTCTTGAAGCTTTCTTT.

The chain recombines TRBV7-3 with TRBJ2-3, with a tentative D call TRBD1 (7 bases). The germline V and J ends were trimmed by 5 bases and 3 bases, with 18 bases remaining between them. This CDR3 is built from 16 residues. Germline V CDR1 and CDR2: SGHTA, FQGTGA. The CDR3 loop is CASSLGEEGATDTQYF. CDR3 nucleotide sequence: TGTGCCAGCAGCCTAGGGGAGGAGGGGGCGACAGATACGCAGTATTTT.

V usage is TRBV5-6 and J usage is TRBJ2-1; TRBD1 matches at 10 bases. J gave up 10 bases and V 0 bases, and 10 bases lay outside the gene matches. Germline CDR1 is SGHDT and CDR2 is YYEEEE. The CDR3 length is 16 residues. The CDR3 DNA sequence: TGTGCCAGCAGCTTGGGGGGGACAGGGGTTTTTGCGGAGCAGTTCTTC. Amino acids: CASSLGGTGVFAEQFF.

There are many counts of this clonotype. This chain links TRBV6-5 with TRBJ2-2; maybe TRBD2 (6 bases). Trimming shortened V by 2 bases and J by 5 bases, and 15 bases separated the two germline ends. The V gene's germline CDR1 is MNHEY and CDR2 SVGAGI. This CDR3 is built from 16 residues. Here the CDR3 DNA reads TGTGCCAGCAGTTACGCCCTCGGGGGAAGAACCGGGGAGCTGTTTTTT. This translates into CASSYALGGRTGELFF.

The V gene is TRBV12-3 or TRBV12-4, the J gene TRBJ1-1, with 7 bases that match TRBD1. The CDR3 sequence is 12 residues long. J gave up 7 bases and V 6 bases, and 5 bases lay outside the gene matches. As DNA, the CDR3 is TGTGCCAGCAGCCCCGGGACAGTTGAAGCTTTCTTT. This gives the protein CASSPGTVEAFF.

There are many counts of this clonotype. This chain uses TRBV7-9 with TRBJ1-2; D remains unclear. CDR3 length: 13 amino acids. The germline CDR1 and CDR2 sequences are SEHNR and FQNEAQ (reference sequence). V lost 3 bases, J lost 4 bases, and 9 bases lay in between. This CDR3 is CASSFGRLYGYTF. The CDR3 nucleotides read TGTGCCAGCAGCTTTGGCAGGCTCTATGGCTACACCTTC.

The chain carries TRBV11-2 and TRBJ1-2; D ambiguous. Germline assignment: CDR1 SGHAT and CDR2 FQNNGV. Trimming removed 6 bases from V and 7 bases from J, with 12 bases in between. The CDR3 has 12 amino acids. In DNA, the CDR3 is TGTGCCAGCAGTGATCAGGAGCGTGGCTACACCTTC. Protein: CASSDQERGYTF.

The sample holds a few counts of this clonotype. V usage is TRBV20-1 and J usage is TRBJ2-7, with a tentative D call TRBD2 (6 bases). Deletions cut 7 bases from V and 0 bases from J, with 13 bases between. Germline V CDR1 and CDR2: DFQATT, SNEGSKA (reference sequence). This CDR3 region has 13 residues. The CDR3, as DNA: TGCAGTGTTCCAGGGCGGGGCTCCTACGAGCAGTACTTC. Protein product: CSVPGRGSYEQYF.

A note on this clonotype: A junction end diverges from the germline sequence, so it may reflect a read error. The chain combines TRBV7-7 with TRBJ2-5, with TRBD1 as a possible D gene (5 bases). Per germline, CDR1 SSHAT and CDR2 FNYEAQ (reference sequence). CDR3 length: 15 residues. CDR3 amino acids: CASSLAPGFSETQYF. In DNA, the CDR3 is TGTGCTAGCAGCTTAGCACCAGGGTTTTCGGAGACCCAGTACTTC.

V usage is TRBV29-1 and J usage is TRBJ2-7, with 7 bases lining up with TRBD2. The germline V gene encodes CDR1 SQVTM and CDR2 ANQGSEA. This CDR3 comprises 15 residues. V lost 4 bases to trimming and J lost 1 base; unmatched junction nucleotides: 10. As DNA, the CDR3 is TGCAGCGTTGTCTGGGGACTATCGGATTCCTACGAGCAGTACTTC. Translation gives CSVVWGLSDSYEQYF.

The genes are TRBV2 and TRBJ1-2; 10 bases map to TRBD1. Trimming removed 4 bases from V and 6 bases from J; junction bases left unmatched: 8. CDR1 SNHLY and CDR2 FYNNEI come from the germline V gene. CDR3 length: 15 amino acids. CDR3 protein: CASSVNYGTGDGYTF. The CDR3 DNA reads TGTGCCAGCAGTGTAAACTATGGGACAGGGGATGGCTACACCTTC.

The count of this clonotype is one. The DNA of the CDR3 is TGCGGGGAGTTGAAGTACAATGAGCAGTTCTTC. Its translation is CGELKYNEQFF. The J gene is TRBJ2-1, the V gene TRBV20-1; D might be TRBD2 (5 bases). There are 11 residues in the CDR3. Germline CDR1 is DFQATT and CDR2 is SNEGSKA (reference sequence).

In this sample, this clonotype turned up once. Possible read error: a much larger clone is one base away. The chain is built from TRBV12-3 or TRBV12-4 and TRBJ2-3, with 9 positions matching TRBD2. The CDR3 consists of 16 residues. The CDR3 spells CASTPGAAGGTDTRYF. The CDR3 region has the DNA TGTGCCAGCACCCCCGGGGCAGCGGGGGGAACAGATACGCGGTATTTT.

This chain connects TRBV7-2 to TRBJ2-7, with TRBD1 matching over 10 bases. With 5 bases clipped from V and 4 bases from J, the junction kept 5 bases outside the gene matches. Germline V gene lookup returns CDR1 SGHTA and CDR2 FQGNSA. The CDR3 extends over 14 amino acids. CDR3 in amino acids: CASSPGTGEYEQYF. In DNA form, the CDR3 reads TGTGCCAGCAGCCCTGGGACAGGGGAGTACGAGCAGTACTTC.

This chain connects TRBV19 to TRBJ2-2; no reliable D call. Per the germline V gene, CDR1 is LNHDA and CDR2 is SQIVND (reference sequence). The CDR3 is made up of 10 amino acids. Trimming left V 5 bases short and J 7 bases short, with 2 bases between. Here the CDR3 DNA reads TGTGCCAGTAGTGGCGGGGAGCTGTTTTTT. Protein: CASSGGELFF.

For this clonotype: An end of the junction does not agree with germline; a read error may underlie this. The chain carries TRBV10-3 and TRBJ2-3, with TRBD1 as a possible D gene (5 bases). The germline V gene has CDR1 ENHRY and CDR2 SYGVKD. The CDR3 runs 13 residues. CDR3 in DNA: TGTGCCATCAACCAGGGTGACACAGATGCGCAGTATTTT. Encoded protein: CAINQGDTDAQYF.

J is TRBJ2-1 and V is TRBV6-1; D remains ambiguous. The length of the CDR3 is 9 residues. From germline, CDR1 is MNHNS and CDR2 SASEGT. The ends were cut back, 5 bases at V and 15 bases at J, with 8 bases in the middle. The CDR3, as DNA: TGTGCCAGCAGTTACGAACGGTTCTTC. Translated: CASSYERFF.

The table lists this clonotype with many counts. The junction departs from the called germline gene at one end, perhaps through a read error. J is TRBJ2-7 and V is TRBV9, with D unresolved. The CDR3 has 13 amino acids. Germline CDR1 reads SGDLS; CDR2 reads YYNGEE. The CDR3 region has the DNA TGTGCCAGCAGCAAAGTAGGGATGGGCAGAGAACACTTC. Translating gives CASSKVGMGREHF.

This chain uses TRBV11-2 with TRBJ2-7, with 11 nucleotides matching TRBD1. Germline loops: CDR1 SGHAT, CDR2 FQNNGV. J lost 7 bases, V lost 5 bases, and 7 bases had no gene match. The CDR3 sequence is 14 residues long. The CDR3 nucleotides read TGTGCCAGCAGCGCGGACAGGGGGCGAGGGGAGCAGTACTTC. This gives the protein CASSADRGRGEQYF.

The V and J genes are TRBV20-1 and TRBJ2-7; D is perhaps TRBD1 (6 bases). V shed 5 bases and J shed 6 bases, with 17 bases lying between them. This CDR3 spans 13 amino acids. CDR1 is DFQATT and CDR2 is SNEGSKA in the germline V gene (reference sequence). CDR3 residues: CSASGHLGSEQYF. DNA of the CDR3: TGCAGTGCTTCGGGACATCTAGGGTCCGAGCAGTACTTC.

V is TRBV9 and J is TRBJ2-1; no definite D call. The CDR3 is 12 amino acids. V lost 0 bases and J 5 bases, leaving 3 bases between the germline ends. Germline V gene lookup returns CDR1 SGDLS and CDR2 YYNGEE. The CDR3 sequence is CASSVVNNEQFF. The CDR3 coding sequence is TGTGCCAGCAGCGTAGTGAACAATGAGCAGTTCTTC.

The rearrangement links TRBV20-1 to TRBJ1-1, with a tentative D call TRBD1 (6 bases). The CDR3 covers 10 residues. Trimming took 5 bases from V and 11 from J, leaving 12 bases between them. The germline gives CDR1 DFQATT, CDR2 SNEGSKA (reference sequence). DNA of the CDR3: TGCAGTGCTCTCCGGGACACTGCTTTCTTT. This gives the protein CSALRDTAFF.

This clonotype was counted many times. The rearrangement uses TRBV24-1 and TRBJ2-3; D may be TRBD1 or TRBD2 (5 bases each). The germline V gene encodes CDR1 KGHDR and CDR2 SFDVKD. V lost 6 bases to trimming and J lost 3 bases, with 9 bases between them. The CDR3 covers 13 residues. CDR3 region: CATSSGRTDTQYF. In DNA form, the CDR3 reads TGTGCCACCAGTTCGGGGCGAACAGATACGCAGTATTTT.

The chain couples TRBV2 to TRBJ2-3; 8 nucleotides agree with TRBD1. The CDR3 length is 19 residues. Per germline, CDR1 SNHLY and CDR2 FYNNEI. J lost 2 bases, V lost 5 bases, and 18 bases had no gene match. CDR3 bases: TGTGCCAGCAGTTTTCGGACAGGGACGGGGGTTTTCATCACAGATACGCAGTATTTT. It yields the protein CASSFRTGTGVFITDTQYF.